One sample yielded the 8 T cell receptor beta chains listed below, sequenced in a study of blood T cells in healthy people across ages (dated by TCRdb to the mid-2010s). The library was produced with 5' RACE. This sample was sequenced with an Illumina HiSeq 2500. The second PCR ran for roughly 7 to 11 cycles and used a J-beta primer mix along with a sample-barcoded 5' primer. Clones were called with MiXCR by TCRdb after fastp trimmed the public reads at Q25, and only in-frame beta chains were retained. Every distinct CDR3 protein forms one entry, paired with its most common genes and DNA. The sample includes hundreds of thousands of distinct CDR3 sequences, with approximately 25% observed a single time. The top ten constitute approximately 8.7% of the sample. This sample also appeared in a second study, on T cells of mothers and their children.

Sequencing used blood. These TCRs come from a boy younger than 18 in good health.

In its sample, this clonotype was seen a few times. This rearrangement joins TRBV4-1 to TRBJ2-5; no clear D gene. Germline CDR1 MGHRA, CDR2 YSYEKL. The CDR3 loop spans 15 amino acids. V was clipped by 2 bases and J by 4 bases, with 14 bases between them. CDR3 bases: TGCGCCAGCAGCCAACCTATTGGAGAATCAGAGACCCAGTACTTC. Protein product: CASSQPIGESETQYF.

This clonotype was counted ten times or more. The chain has TRBV25-1 and TRBJ2-5; 11 bases are a match to TRBD2. Germline lookup yields CDR1 MGHDK and CDR2 SYGVNS. V dropped 3 bases and J dropped 7; count of bases not matched to a gene: 10. The CDR3 extends over 16 amino acids. CDR3 sequence (DNA): TGTGCCAGCAGTGAGACTAGCGGGGTCGTCGGGCGGACCCAGTACTTC. Its protein product is CASSETSGVVGRTQYF. The variable domain in full, with the rest retrieved from reference TRBV25-1 and TRBJ2-5, is EADIYQTPRYLVIGTGKKITLECSQTMGHDKMYWYQQDPGMELHLIHYSYGVNSTEKGDLSSESTVSRIRTEHFPLTLESARPSHTSQYLCASSETSGVVGRTQYFGPGTRLLVL.

The gene calls are TRBV7-3 and TRBJ2-6; D is tentatively TRBD1 or TRBD2 (5 bases each). Germline-derived CDR1 and CDR2 are SGHTA and FQGTGA. The V end was cut by 1 base, the J end by 4 bases, with 8 bases between. The CDR3 contains 15 residues. CDR3 loop: CASSLIGDGANVLTF. CDR3 nucleotide sequence: TGTGCCAGCAGCTTAATAGGGGACGGGGCCAACGTCCTGACTTTC.

The chain recombines TRBV2 with TRBJ1-1; TRBD1 might be the D (5 bases). The CDR3 totals 13 residues. Trimming left V 5 bases short and J 5 bases short, with 12 bases between. Germline V CDR1 and CDR2: SNHLY, FYNNEI. The CDR3: CASSPSRETEAFF. CDR3 in DNA: TGTGCCAGCAGTCCCTCCAGGGAAACTGAAGCTTTCTTT.

In regard to this clonotype: Germline is not matched at one junction end, which may reflect a read error. CDR3 sequence reads: CSAREKGGNAEAFF. The DNA for the CDR3 is TGCAGTGCTAGAGAAAAAGGGGGGAACGCTGAAGCTTTCTTT. This rearrangement joins TRBV20-1 to TRBJ1-1; D is perhaps TRBD1 (6 bases). Germline V lookup: CDR1 DFQATT, CDR2 SNEGSKA (reference sequence). The CDR3 contains 14 residues.

This clonotype has only a few counts. The chain recombines TRBV15 with TRBJ2-5; 8 bases are shared with TRBD2. V shed 0 bases and J 1 base; nucleotides not matched to a gene: 4. Germline CDR1 and CDR2: LNHNV and YYDKDF (reference sequence). This CDR3 has 16 amino acids. The CDR3 sequence is CATSRDRLAGQETQYF. CDR3 DNA sequence: TGTGCCACCAGCAGAGATAGGCTAGCGGGCCAAGAGACCCAGTACTTC.

DNA of the CDR3: TGCGCCAGCAGCTTGGGGGCCCAGGGGACAGGCAATGAGCAGTTCTTC. It is translated as CASSLGAQGTGNEQFF. V is TRBV5-1 and J is TRBJ2-5; 8 nucleotides line up with TRBD1. The J call may be mistaken, given a closer DNA end match to TRBJ2-1. The CDR3 spans 16 residues. Germline assignment: CDR1 SGHRS and CDR2 YFSETQ.

This clonotype was found a few times. The V and J genes are TRBV29-1 and TRBJ2-1; no firm D call. Germline CDR1 SQVTM, CDR2 ANQGSEA. The V and J ends lost 6 bases and 2 bases respectively, with 17 bases between them. The CDR3 spans 15 residues. Here the CDR3 reads CSVERPTAPYNEQFF. Here the CDR3 DNA reads TGCAGCGTCGAGAGACCGACCGCCCCCTACAATGAGCAGTTCTTC.